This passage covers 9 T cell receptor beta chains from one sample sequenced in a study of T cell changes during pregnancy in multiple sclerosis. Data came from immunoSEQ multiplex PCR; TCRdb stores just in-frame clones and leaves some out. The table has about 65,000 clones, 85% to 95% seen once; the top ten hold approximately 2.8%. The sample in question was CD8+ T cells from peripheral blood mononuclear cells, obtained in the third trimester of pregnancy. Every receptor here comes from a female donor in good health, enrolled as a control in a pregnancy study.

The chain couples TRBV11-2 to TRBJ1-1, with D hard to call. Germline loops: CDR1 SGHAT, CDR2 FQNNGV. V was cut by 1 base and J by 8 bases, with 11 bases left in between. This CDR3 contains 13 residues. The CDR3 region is CASSLGLLPEAFF. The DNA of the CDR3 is TGTGCCAGCAGCTTAGGACTCCTACCCGAAGCTTTCTTT.

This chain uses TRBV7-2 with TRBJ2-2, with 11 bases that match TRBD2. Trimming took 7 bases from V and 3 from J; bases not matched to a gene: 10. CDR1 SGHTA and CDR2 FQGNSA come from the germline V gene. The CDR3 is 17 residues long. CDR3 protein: CASILSGGALYTGELFF. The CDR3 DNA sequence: TGTGCCAGCATACTTAGCGGGGGGGCTCTATACACCGGGGAGCTGTTTTTT. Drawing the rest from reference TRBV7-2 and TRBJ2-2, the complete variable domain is GAGVSQSPSNKVTEKGKDVELRCDPISGHTALYWYRQSLGQGLEFLIYFQGNSAPDKSGLPSDRFSAERTGGSVSTLTIQRTQQEDSAVYLCASILSGGALYTGELFFGEGSRLTVL.

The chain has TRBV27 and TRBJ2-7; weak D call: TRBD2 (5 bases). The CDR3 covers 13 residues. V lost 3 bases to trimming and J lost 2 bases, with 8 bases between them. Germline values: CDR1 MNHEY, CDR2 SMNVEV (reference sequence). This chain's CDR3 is CASSFGDTYEQYF. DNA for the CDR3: TGTGCCAGCAGTTTCGGGGATACCTACGAGCAGTACTTC.

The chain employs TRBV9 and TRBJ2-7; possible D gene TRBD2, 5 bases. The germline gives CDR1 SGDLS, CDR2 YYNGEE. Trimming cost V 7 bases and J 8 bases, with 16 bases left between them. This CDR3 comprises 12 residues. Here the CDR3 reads CASEGEGDKQYF. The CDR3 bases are TGTGCCAGCGAGGGAGAGGGAGACAAGCAGTACTTC.

Here the CDR3 DNA reads TGCGCCAGCAGCGTCAGGGTAGGAACTAATGAAAAACTGTTTTTT. It codes for CASSVRVGTNEKLFF. The V gene is TRBV5-1, the J gene TRBJ1-4; maybe TRBD1 (5 bases). The ends were cut back, 4 bases at V and 1 base at J, with 11 bases in the middle. Germline CDR1 reads SGHRS; CDR2 reads YFSETQ. CDR3 length equals 15 residues. Variable domain in full (rest from reference TRBV5-1 and TRBJ1-4): KAGVTQTPRYLIKTRGQQVTLSCSPISGHRSVSWYQQTPGQGLQFLFEYFSETQRNKGNFPGRFSGRQFSNSRSEMNVSTLELGDSALYLCASSVRVGTNEKLFFGSGTQLSVL.

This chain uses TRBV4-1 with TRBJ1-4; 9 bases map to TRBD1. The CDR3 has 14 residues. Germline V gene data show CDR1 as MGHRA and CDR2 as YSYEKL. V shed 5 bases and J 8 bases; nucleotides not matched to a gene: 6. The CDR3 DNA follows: TGCGCCAGCAGCTTCGGGACAGGGTACGAAAAACTGTTTTTT. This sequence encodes CASSFGTGYEKLFF.

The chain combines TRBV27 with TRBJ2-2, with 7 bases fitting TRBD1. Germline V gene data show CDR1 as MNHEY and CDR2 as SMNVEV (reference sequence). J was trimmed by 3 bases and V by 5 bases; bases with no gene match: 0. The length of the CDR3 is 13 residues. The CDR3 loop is CASSTGDTGELFF. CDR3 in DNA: TGTGCCAGCAGTACAGGGGACACCGGGGAGCTGTTTTTT.

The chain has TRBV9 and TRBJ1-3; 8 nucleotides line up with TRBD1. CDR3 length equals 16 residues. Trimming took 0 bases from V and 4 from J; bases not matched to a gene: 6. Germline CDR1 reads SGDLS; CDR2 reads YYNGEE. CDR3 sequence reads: CASSVGTGIAGNTIYF. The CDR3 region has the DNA TGTGCCAGCAGCGTAGGGACAGGGATAGCCGGAAACACCATATATTTT.

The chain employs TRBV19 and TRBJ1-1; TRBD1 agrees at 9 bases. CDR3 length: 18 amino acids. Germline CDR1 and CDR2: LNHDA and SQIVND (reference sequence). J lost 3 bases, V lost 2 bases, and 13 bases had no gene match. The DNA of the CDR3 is TGTGCCAGTAGTATATACAGGGGGCTCTCCGGTTCGTACACTGAAGCTTTCTTT. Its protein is CASSIYRGLSGSYTEAFF.